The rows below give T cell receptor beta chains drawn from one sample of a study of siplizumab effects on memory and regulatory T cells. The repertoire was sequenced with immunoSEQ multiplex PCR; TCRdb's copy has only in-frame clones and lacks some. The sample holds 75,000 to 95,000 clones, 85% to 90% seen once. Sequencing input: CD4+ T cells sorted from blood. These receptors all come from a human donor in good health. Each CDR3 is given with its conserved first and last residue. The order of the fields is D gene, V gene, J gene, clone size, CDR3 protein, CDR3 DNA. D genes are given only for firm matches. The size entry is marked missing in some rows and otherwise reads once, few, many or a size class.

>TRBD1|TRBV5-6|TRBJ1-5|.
CASSLYLGTGNQPQHF
TGTGCCAGCAGCTTGTACCTTGGGACAGGGAATCAGCCCCAGCATTTT
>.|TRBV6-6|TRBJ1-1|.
CASSDPGGGTEAFF
TGTGCCAGCAGTGACCCTGGGGGAGGAACTGAAGCTTTCTTT
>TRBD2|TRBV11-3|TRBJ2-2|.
CASSLDPGGAGELFF
TGTGCCAGCAGCTTAGATCCGGGAGGAGCGGGGGAGCTGTTTTTT
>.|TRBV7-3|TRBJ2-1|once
CASSSQSAEQFF
TGTGCCAGCAGCTCCCAGTCGGCTGAGCAGTTCTTC
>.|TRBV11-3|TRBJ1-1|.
CASSLEVPGVAEAFF
TGTGCCAGCAGCTTAGAAGTTCCAGGGGTCGCTGAAGCTTTCTTT
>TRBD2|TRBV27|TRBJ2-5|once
CASSPRGLAGISETQYF
TGTGCCAGCAGTCCACGCGGACTAGCGGGAATTTCGGAGACCCAGTACTTC
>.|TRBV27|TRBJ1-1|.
CASSFWIGVTEAFF
TGTGCCAGCAGTTTTTGGATTGGGGTCACTGAAGCTTTCTTT
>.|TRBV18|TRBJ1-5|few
CASSPVLNQPQHF
TGTGCCAGCTCACCAGTACTCAATCAGCCCCAGCATTTT
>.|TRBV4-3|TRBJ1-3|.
CASSPPDRHGNTIYF
TGCGCCAGCAGCCCTCCCGACCGACATGGAAACACCATATATTTT
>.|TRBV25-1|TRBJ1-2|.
CASSERSVHYGYTF
TGTGCCAGCAGTGAACGGTCGGTTCACTATGGCTACACCTTC
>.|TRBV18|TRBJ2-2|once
CASSPGWGGDTGELFF
TGTGCCAGCTCACCGGGCTGGGGAGGAGACACCGGGGAGCTGTTTTTT
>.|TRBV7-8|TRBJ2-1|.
CASSSTRGGYNEQFF
TGTGCCAGCAGCTCGACCAGGGGGGGGTACAATGAGCAGTTCTTC
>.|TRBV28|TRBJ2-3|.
CASRFPVAGTQYF
TGTGCCAGCAGGTTCCCGGTTGCGGGTACGCAGTATTTT
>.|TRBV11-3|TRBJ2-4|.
CASSFGDTQYF
TGTGCCAGCAGCTTTGGGGACACTCAGTACTTC
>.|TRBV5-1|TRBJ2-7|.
CASSLQHSSSSYEQYF
TGCGCCAGCAGCTTGCAGCACTCCTCGAGCTCCTACGAGCAGTACTTC
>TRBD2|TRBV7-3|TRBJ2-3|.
CASSLYLAGETDTQYF
TGTGCCAGCAGCTTATACCTAGCGGGAGAAACAGATACGCAGTATTTT
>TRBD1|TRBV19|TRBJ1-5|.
CASSTQGISNQPQHF
TGTGCCAGTAGTACACAGGGGATCAGCAATCAGCCCCAGCATTTT
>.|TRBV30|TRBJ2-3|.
CAWTGGGGAGDTQYF
TGTGCCTGGACGGGCGGAGGGGGGGCAGGGGATACGCAGTATTTT
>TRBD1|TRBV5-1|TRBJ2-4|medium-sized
CASSPWEGTGYLAKNIQYF
TGCGCCAGCAGCCCTTGGGAAGGGACAGGGTATCTAGCCAAAAACATTCAGTACTTC
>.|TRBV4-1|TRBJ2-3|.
CASSQVGAWADTQYF
TGCGCCAGCAGCCAAGTCGGGGCATGGGCAGATACGCAGTATTTT
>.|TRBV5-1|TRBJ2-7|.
CASAYRTVTSEQYF
TGCGCCAGTGCCTACCGGACGGTAACCTCCGAGCAGTACTTC
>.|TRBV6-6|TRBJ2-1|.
CASSFTPGLTTEQFF
TGTGCCAGCAGTTTCACTCCGGGACTTACAACAGAGCAGTTCTTC
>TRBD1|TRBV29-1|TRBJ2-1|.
CSVGRTGGSRANEQFF
TGCAGCGTGGGACGGACAGGGGGCTCCCGGGCTAATGAGCAGTTCTTC
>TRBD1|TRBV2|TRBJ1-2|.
CASRSFTGGLNYGYTF
TGTGCCAGCCGAAGCTTTACAGGGGGCCTTAACTATGGCTACACCTTC
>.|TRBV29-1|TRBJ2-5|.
CSVGGASPRTQYF
TGCAGCGTTGGAGGGGCTAGCCCGAGGACCCAGTACTTC
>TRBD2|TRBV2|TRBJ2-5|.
CASNSGLAQETQYF
TGTGCCAGCAACTCCGGACTAGCCCAAGAGACCCAGTACTTC
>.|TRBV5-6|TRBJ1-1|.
CASSPTPEGTEAFF
TGTGCCAGCAGCCCGACTCCGGAGGGAACTGAAGCTTTCTTT
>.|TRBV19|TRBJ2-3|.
CASSQQGTDTQYF
TGTGCCAGTAGTCAACAGGGAACAGATACGCAGTATTTT
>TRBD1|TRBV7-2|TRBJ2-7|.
CASSSAGTGVSEQYF
TGTGCCAGCAGCTCCGCCGGGACAGGGGTTTCCGAGCAGTACTTC
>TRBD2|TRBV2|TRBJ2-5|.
CASRGLAGVGETQYF
TGTGCCAGCAGGGGACTAGCGGGAGTGGGGGAGACCCAGTACTTC
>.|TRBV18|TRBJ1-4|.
CASSPRQVRNEKLFF
TGTGCCAGCTCACCGCGACAGGTTCGAAATGAAAAACTGTTTTTT
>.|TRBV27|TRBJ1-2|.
CASNKPGQPMMSTF
TGTGCCAGCAACAAGCCGGGGCAGCCGATGATGTCCACCTTC
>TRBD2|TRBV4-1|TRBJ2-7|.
CASSRATGLAVDEQYF
TGCGCCAGCAGCCGGGCGACGGGACTAGCAGTTGACGAGCAGTACTTC
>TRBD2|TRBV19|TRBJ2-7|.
CATSMRASGYEQYF
TGTGCCACCAGTATGCGCGCTAGCGGCTACGAGCAGTACTTC
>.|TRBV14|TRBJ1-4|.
CASSQGVEKLFF
TGTGCCAGCAGCCAAGGAGTGGAAAAACTGTTTTTT
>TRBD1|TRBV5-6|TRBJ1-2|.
CASSLAQGANGYTF
TGTGCCAGCAGCTTGGCACAGGGGGCGAATGGCTACACCTTC
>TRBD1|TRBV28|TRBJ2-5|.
CASSRTGVGETQYF
TGTGCCAGCAGTAGAACAGGGGTCGGCGAGACCCAGTACTTC
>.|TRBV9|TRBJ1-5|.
CASSGGKSNQPQHF
TGTGCCAGCAGTGGGGGGAAGAGCAATCAGCCCCAGCATTTT
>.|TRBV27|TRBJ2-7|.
CASSLRTETAEQYF
TGTGCCAGCAGTCTCCGGACAGAGACGGCGGAGCAGTACTTC
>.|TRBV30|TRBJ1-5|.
CAWSPSRVGFSNQPQHF
TGTGCCTGGAGTCCAAGTCGGGTGGGATTTAGCAATCAGCCCCAGCATTTT
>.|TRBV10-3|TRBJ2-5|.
CAISETTETQYF
TGTGCCATCAGTGAAACGACGGAGACCCAGTACTTC
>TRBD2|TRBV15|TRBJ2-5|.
CATSRDHAGGRETQYF
TGTGCCACCAGCAGAGATCACGCGGGAGGACGTGAGACCCAGTACTTC
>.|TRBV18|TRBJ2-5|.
CASSPMVQETQYF
TGTGCCAGCTCACCGATGGTCCAAGAGACCCAGTACTTC
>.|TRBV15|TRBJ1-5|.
CATSRDYRQDVSPQHF
TGTGCCACCAGCAGAGATTACCGACAGGATGTTTCGCCCCAGCATTTT
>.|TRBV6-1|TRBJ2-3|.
CASSHSFRGDTQYF
TGTGCCAGCAGTCACTCTTTTAGGGGAGATACGCAGTATTTT
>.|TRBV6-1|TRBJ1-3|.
CASSESGERRNTIYF
TGTGCCAGCAGTGAATCCGGGGAACGTCGAAACACCATATATTTT